Listed below are T cell receptor beta chains from one sample, sequenced in a study of tumor and adjacent non-tumor tissue in lung cancer. TCRdb reprocessed the multiplex PCR reads via MiXCR and lists one record per CDR3 protein. The sample consists of approximately 86,000 distinct CDR3 sequences, 72% of them appearing once. The sequencing input was lung tumor tissue. The receptors were sampled from a woman aged 40-49 years with non-small cell lung cancer. CDR3s include the opening cysteine and the closing phenylalanine or tryptophan. The order of the fields is J gene, D gene, clone size, V gene, CDR3 DNA, CDR3 protein. The D gene is left open where the match is weak. Only part of the rows carry a size: once, few, many, or a class if the clone is expanded.

j_gene: TRBJ1-1; d_gene: .; abundance: .; v_gene: TRBV6-1; CDR3nt: TGTACCAGCAGTGAAGAATCCTGGCAAGATGAAACTTTCTTT; CDR3aa: CTSSEESWQDETFF
j_gene: TRBJ1-2; d_gene: .; abundance: .; v_gene: TRBV6-2/TRBV6-3; CDR3nt: TGTGCCAGCAATTGGAAGAGGGTTAGCTATGGCTACATCTTC; CDR3aa: CASNWKRVSYGYIF
j_gene: TRBJ2-7; d_gene: .; abundance: .; v_gene: TRBV11-2; CDR3nt: TGCACCAGCAACTTAGTTACGTACGAGCATTACTTC; CDR3aa: CTSNLVTYEHYF
j_gene: TRBJ2-1; d_gene: .; abundance: .; v_gene: TRBV19; CDR3nt: TGTGCCAGTAGTCCGCCACCCAGGGGACGGTTGGCAAATGAGCAGTTCTTC; CDR3aa: CASSPPPRGRLANEQFF
j_gene: TRBJ1-2; d_gene: TRBD1; abundance: .; v_gene: TRBV5-6; CDR3nt: TGTGCCAGCTGCTTGGGACAGCGTTTGATCTATGGCTACACCTTC; CDR3aa: CASCLGQRLIYGYTF
j_gene: TRBJ2-3; d_gene: .; abundance: .; v_gene: TRBV7-9; CDR3nt: TGTGCCAGCAGCAAACGGTCTAGCGCAACAGATACGCAGTATTTT; CDR3aa: CASSKRSSATDTQYF
j_gene: TRBJ2-6; d_gene: .; abundance: .; v_gene: TRBV7-6; CDR3nt: TGTGCCAGCAGCCCCGGACCCCTAACATCCTCTGGGGCCAACGTCCTGACTTTC; CDR3aa: CASSPGPLTSSGANVLTF
j_gene: TRBJ2-6; d_gene: .; abundance: many; v_gene: TRBV6-1; CDR3nt: TGTGCCAGCAGTACTGGGGCCAACGTCCTGACTTTC; CDR3aa: CASSTGANVLTF
j_gene: TRBJ1-1; d_gene: TRBD1; abundance: .; v_gene: TRBV12-3/TRBV12-4; CDR3nt: TGTGCCAGCAATAGGGATCAGGGGGCTGAAGCTTTCTTT; CDR3aa: CASNRDQGAEAFF
j_gene: TRBJ1-5; d_gene: TRBD1; abundance: many; v_gene: TRBV6-2/TRBV6-3; CDR3nt: TGTGCCAGCAGGTCGACAGGGGGTGGGGGTCAGCCCCAGCATTTT; CDR3aa: CASRSTGGGGQPQHF
j_gene: TRBJ2-1; d_gene: TRBD1; abundance: .; v_gene: TRBV11-3; CDR3nt: TGTCCCAGGAGCCCGGGACAGGGGTCCTACAATGAGCGGTTCTTC; CDR3aa: CPRSPGQGSYNERFF
j_gene: TRBJ2-2; d_gene: .; abundance: medium-sized; v_gene: TRBV4-1; CDR3nt: TGCGCCAGCAGGGGATCGGGCACCGGGGAGCTGTTTTTT; CDR3aa: CASRGSGTGELFF
j_gene: TRBJ1-3; d_gene: .; abundance: .; v_gene: TRBV6-5; CDR3nt: TGTGCCAACAGTTACCGGGGTCATGGAAACATCATATATTTT; CDR3aa: CANSYRGHGNIIYF
j_gene: TRBJ2-7; d_gene: TRBD2; abundance: .; v_gene: TRBV11-2; CDR3nt: TGTGTCAGCAGTCACCCCGGGACTAGCGGATATGAGCAGTACTTC; CDR3aa: CVSSHPGTSGYEQYF
j_gene: TRBJ2-1; d_gene: .; abundance: many; v_gene: TRBV29-1; CDR3nt: TGCAGCGTTGAAGGAGAGGGGCATGGGCAGTTCTTC; CDR3aa: CSVEGEGHGQFF
j_gene: TRBJ2-1; d_gene: .; abundance: .; v_gene: TRBV11-2; CDR3nt: TGTGGAAGCAGCTGGACAAGCGGAAACAATGAGCAGTTCTTC; CDR3aa: CGSSWTSGNNEQFF
j_gene: TRBJ1-1; d_gene: .; abundance: .; v_gene: TRBV29-1; CDR3nt: TGCAGCGAGGGTTTTGAAGCTTTCTTT; CDR3aa: CSEGFEAFF
j_gene: TRBJ2-5; d_gene: .; abundance: .; v_gene: TRBV11-2; CDR3nt: TGTGCCAGCAGCGCCCCACAGGGCGGGGATACGGGAGTGACCCAGTACTTC; CDR3aa: CASSAPQGGDTGVTQYF
j_gene: TRBJ2-7; d_gene: .; abundance: once; v_gene: TRBV29-1; CDR3nt: TGCAGTGTTGGAAGTAGCAGCCACGTGCAGTACTTC; CDR3aa: CSVGSSSHVQYF
j_gene: TRBJ2-1; d_gene: .; abundance: once; v_gene: TRBV11-2; CDR3nt: TGTGCCAGCAGCAAGACGCTAGCTGTACTGTACAATGGGCAGTTCTTC; CDR3aa: CASSKTLAVLYNGQFF
j_gene: TRBJ2-3; d_gene: .; abundance: .; v_gene: TRBV11-3; CDR3nt: TGTGCCAGTAACCGGGGGATAGCGGAAGCAGGAGATACGCAGTATTTT; CDR3aa: CASNRGIAEAGDTQYF
j_gene: TRBJ2-2; d_gene: .; abundance: few; v_gene: TRBV5-1; CDR3nt: TGCGCCAGCAGCGTACTGCCTAACAACGGCCGGGAGCTGTTTTTT; CDR3aa: CASSVLPNNGRELFF
j_gene: TRBJ2-6; d_gene: .; abundance: many; v_gene: TRBV5-4; CDR3nt: TGTGCCAGCAGCTCAAATTACATCTCTGGGGCCAACGTCCTGACTTTC; CDR3aa: CASSSNYISGANVLTF
j_gene: TRBJ1-2; d_gene: .; abundance: .; v_gene: TRBV4-1; CDR3nt: TGCGCCAGCAGCCAAGATACGTCTTGGGGCTATGGCTACATCTTC; CDR3aa: CASSQDTSWGYGYIF
j_gene: TRBJ1-1; d_gene: .; abundance: .; v_gene: TRBV6-5; CDR3nt: TGTGCCAGCAGCGGCCTGGGAAGGGACACTGAAGCTTTCTTC; CDR3aa: CASSGLGRDTEAFF
j_gene: TRBJ2-7; d_gene: TRBD1; abundance: large; v_gene: TRBV5-5; CDR3nt: TGTGCCAGCAAGCCCGGGACAGACTCCTACGAGCAGTACTTC; CDR3aa: CASKPGTDSYEQYF
j_gene: TRBJ1-2; d_gene: TRBD1; abundance: many; v_gene: TRBV29-1; CDR3nt: TGCAGCGTTGAAGGGGACAGCTATGGCTACACCTTC; CDR3aa: CSVEGDSYGYTF
j_gene: TRBJ2-3; d_gene: .; abundance: many; v_gene: TRBV30; CDR3nt: TGTGCCTGGAGTGTTTGGGGAAACACAGATACGCAGTATTTT; CDR3aa: CAWSVWGNTDTQYF
j_gene: TRBJ2-5; d_gene: .; abundance: many; v_gene: TRBV12-3/TRBV12-4; CDR3nt: TGTGCCAGCAGTTTAGAGGAGACCCAGTACTTC; CDR3aa: CASSLEETQYF
j_gene: TRBJ1-5; d_gene: .; abundance: .; v_gene: TRBV11-2; CDR3nt: TGTGCCATCAGCGACGGTCCAAAACAGCCCCAGCATTTT; CDR3aa: CAISDGPKQPQHF
j_gene: TRBJ2-6; d_gene: TRBD1; abundance: .; v_gene: TRBV6-5; CDR3nt: TGTGCCAGCAGATATACAGGGGTTCGCTCTGGGGCCAACGTCCTGATATTC; CDR3aa: CASRYTGVRSGANVLIF
j_gene: TRBJ1-5; d_gene: .; abundance: .; v_gene: TRBV5-5; CDR3nt: TGTGCCAGCAGCTTCTGGGGGGAAGGCAATCAGCCCCAGCATTTT; CDR3aa: CASSFWGEGNQPQHF
j_gene: TRBJ2-5; d_gene: .; abundance: few; v_gene: TRBV11-3; CDR3nt: TGTGCCAGGAGCTCTTTTAGCCAAGAGACCCAGTACTTC; CDR3aa: CARSSFSQETQYF
j_gene: TRBJ2-3; d_gene: TRBD2; abundance: .; v_gene: TRBV7-8; CDR3nt: TGTGCCAGCAGCTTAGGGCAGGGGACTAGCGGGACAGGTACGCAGTATTTT; CDR3aa: CASSLGQGTSGTGTQYF
j_gene: TRBJ2-5; d_gene: .; abundance: .; v_gene: TRBV10-3; CDR3nt: TGTGCCATCAAATCTGACAGGAGGTTCGAAGAGGCCCATTACTTC; CDR3aa: CAIKSDRRFEEAHYF
j_gene: TRBJ2-7; d_gene: TRBD2; abundance: many; v_gene: TRBV20-1; CDR3nt: TGCAGCGGTAGCGGGGCCAGATTAACCTACGAGCAGTACTTC; CDR3aa: CSGSGARLTYEQYF
j_gene: TRBJ2-5; d_gene: .; abundance: .; v_gene: TRBV4-1; CDR3nt: TGCGCCAGCAGCCTAGGGCTGGGGATCGGAGAGACCCAGTGCTTC; CDR3aa: CASSLGLGIGETQCF
j_gene: TRBJ2-7; d_gene: .; abundance: .; v_gene: TRBV28; CDR3nt: TGTACCAGCAGTTCCGAAACAGGAGGCTCCTACGAGCAGTACTTC; CDR3aa: CTSSSETGGSYEQYF
j_gene: TRBJ2-1; d_gene: .; abundance: many; v_gene: TRBV12-3/TRBV12-4; CDR3nt: TGTGCCAGCAGCCTAATTAGAGCCTACAATGAGCAGTTCTTC; CDR3aa: CASSLIRAYNEQFF
j_gene: TRBJ2-7; d_gene: .; abundance: few; v_gene: TRBV5-1; CDR3nt: TGCGCCGGCAGCTTGGCTGCAGCCCCCTACGAGCAGTACTTC; CDR3aa: CAGSLAAAPYEQYF
j_gene: TRBJ2-7; d_gene: .; abundance: .; v_gene: TRBV10-1; CDR3nt: TGCGCCAGCAGTGTGTCGGGACACATGGAGCAGTACTTC; CDR3aa: CASSVSGHMEQYF
j_gene: TRBJ2-5; d_gene: TRBD1; abundance: .; v_gene: TRBV20-1; CDR3nt: TGCAGTGCTAGGACAGGGGGCCAAGAGACCCAGTACTTC; CDR3aa: CSARTGGQETQYF
j_gene: TRBJ1-2; d_gene: .; abundance: .; v_gene: TRBV18; CDR3nt: TGTGCCAGCTCACCAAATCCCAGGACAGACTATGGTTACACCTTC; CDR3aa: CASSPNPRTDYGYTF
j_gene: TRBJ1-5; d_gene: .; abundance: .; v_gene: TRBV5-5; CDR3nt: TGTGCCATCAGCTTGTCTCCAATAATCAATCAGCCCCAGCATTTT; CDR3aa: CAISLSPIINQPQHF
j_gene: TRBJ2-1; d_gene: .; abundance: .; v_gene: TRBV20-1; CDR3nt: TGCAGTTCTCCTCCGCGCAGAAATCCTTACAATGAGCAGTTCTTC; CDR3aa: CSSPPRRNPYNEQFF
j_gene: TRBJ1-1; d_gene: TRBD1; abundance: .; v_gene: TRBV11-2; CDR3nt: TGTGCCAACTGCTTAAAGGGGGACAGGGGTTGGTTCTCCACTGAAGCTTTATTT; CDR3aa: CANCLKGDRGWFSTEALF
j_gene: TRBJ2-5; d_gene: TRBD1; abundance: .; v_gene: TRBV11-2; CDR3nt: TGTGTCAGCACTAAATTCGGACAGGCACGAGAGACCCAGTACTTC; CDR3aa: CVSTKFGQARETQYF
j_gene: TRBJ2-1; d_gene: TRBD1; abundance: .; v_gene: TRBV11-2; CDR3nt: TGTGCCGGCAGCCGCCCGCAGACAGGGAGCTCATACAATGAACAGTTCTTC; CDR3aa: CAGSRPQTGSSYNEQFF
j_gene: TRBJ2-5; d_gene: .; abundance: many; v_gene: TRBV5-1; CDR3nt: TGCGCCAGCAGCTTGGGGGCTCGTCAGATTCAAGAGACCCAGTACTTC; CDR3aa: CASSLGARQIQETQYF
j_gene: TRBJ1-2; d_gene: .; abundance: .; v_gene: TRBV28; CDR3nt: TGTGTCAGCAGCCGAAACTATTGCTACACCTTC; CDR3aa: CVSSRNYCYTF
j_gene: TRBJ1-6; d_gene: TRBD1; abundance: once; v_gene: TRBV6-1; CDR3nt: TGTGCCAGCGGGACAGGGGGGTCACCCTTCCACTTT; CDR3aa: CASGTGGSPFHF
j_gene: TRBJ2-3; d_gene: .; abundance: .; v_gene: TRBV11-2; CDR3nt: TGTGCTAGCAGCACTGCGCTAGATTCCCACACAGATACGCAGTATTTT; CDR3aa: CASSTALDSHTDTQYF
j_gene: TRBJ2-7; d_gene: TRBD2; abundance: .; v_gene: TRBV11-3; CDR3nt: TGTGCCACCGGGGGACTAGGCGAGCAGTACTTC; CDR3aa: CATGGLGEQYF
j_gene: TRBJ2-2; d_gene: .; abundance: .; v_gene: TRBV12-3/TRBV12-4; CDR3nt: TGTGCCAGTAGTTTCGATGAGATTGCCACCGGGGAACTGTTTTTT; CDR3aa: CASSFDEIATGELFF
j_gene: TRBJ2-7; d_gene: TRBD1; abundance: .; v_gene: TRBV11-1; CDR3nt: TGTGCCAGCAACCGGGGACAGCGTTCCTACGAGCAGTACTTC; CDR3aa: CASNRGQRSYEQYF
j_gene: TRBJ2-1; d_gene: TRBD2; abundance: .; v_gene: TRBV6-4; CDR3nt: TGTGCCAGCAGCGAGCGGGAGTACAATGAACAGTTCTTC; CDR3aa: CASSEREYNEQFF